This T cell receptor beta chain was captured by sequencing in a study of T cells in localized non-small cell lung cancer. Findings of the study overall: Exceeding tumor, uninvolved adjacent lung had the highest T cell clonality. Longer overall survival associated with higher blood T cell density; shorter survival with higher adjacent-lung clonality.

Concerning this clone: Its antigen is as yet unknown.

Clones were read by immunoSEQ multiplex PCR, and TCRdb kept only the in-frame ones, dropping some. Among about 52,000 clones listed, around nine tenths were seen once. The CDR3 consists of 12 residues. Germline-derived CDR1 and CDR2 are SNHLY and FYNNEI. The V end lost 6 bases, the J end lost 0 bases, and 6 bases lay between the germline ends. Sequencing used PBMCs, obtained before any cancer treatment. The receptor was isolated from a female donor with stage II lung adenocarcinoma. The V call is TRBV2, the J call TRBJ2-7; D might be TRBD1 or TRBD2, each matching 5 bases. CDR3 protein: CASRGDSYEQYF. The CDR3 region has the DNA TGTGCCAGCAGGGGGGACTCCTACGAGCAGTACTTC.